The 2 T cell receptor beta chains listed next were all sequenced from one sample in a study of blood T cell repertoires in COVID-19. Clones were sequenced by immunoSEQ multiplex PCR, and TCRdb holds only the in-frame ones, with some missing. Here the sample spans about 270,000 clones, approximately 86% being singletons. Material: peripheral blood. The receptors come from a woman in her 70s with COVID-19, enrolled during active disease.

The CDR3 DNA reads TGTGCCAGCATTCAACCGGGACAGGGGACAGATACGCAGTATTTT. Translation: CASIQPGQGTDTQYF. The chain has TRBV27 and TRBJ2-3; the match to TRBD1 covers 10 bases. V gave up 7 bases and J gave up 3 bases; unmatched junction bases: 7. This CDR3 contains 15 residues. Germline V CDR1 and CDR2: MNHEY, SMNVEV (reference sequence).

The table lists this clone with a few counts. Other DNA sequences in the sample encode the same CDR3. This chain connects TRBV9 to TRBJ2-7; D might be TRBD2 (5 bases). Trimming took 2 bases from V and 0 from J, leaving 6 bases between them. The V gene's germline CDR1 is SGDLS and CDR2 YYNGEE. The CDR3 consists of 13 residues. The CDR3 DNA reads as TGTGCCAGCAGCGTGGAGGACTCCTACGAGCAGTACTTC. It encodes CASSVEDSYEQYF.